The rows below give T cell receptor beta chains drawn from one sample of a study of T-cell memory formation after mild COVID-19. MiXCR, applied by TCRdb to the 5' RACE reads, yields one record per CDR3 protein. The table lists a few hundred thousand distinct CDR3 sequences, over 9.5% of them singletons. Sequencing was performed on PBMCs or a T cell subset sorted from them (not recorded which). Receptors originate from a man younger than 30 who had mild COVID-19 (a few samples of this study predate the infection). Cell type and time point are not known. Both conserved end residues are trimmed from each CDR3. Some rows mark clone size as missing; the rest say once, few, many or name a class of expanded clone.

V: TRBV7-2
J: TRBJ2-4
size: few
CDR3: ASSSQGVLAKNIQY

V: TRBV2
J: TRBJ2-7
size: few
CDR3: ASRPLGGKAYEQY

V: TRBV7-8
J: TRBJ2-4
size: many
CDR3: ASSLAGGSSPKNIQY

V: TRBV4-1
J: TRBJ1-5
size: few
CDR3: ASSQRIRDRFQPQH

V: TRBV19
J: TRBJ2-1
size: few
CDR3: ASMQGGLYNEQF

V: TRBV2
J: TRBJ2-5
size: few
CDR3: ASSGGTSGGTAETQY

V: TRBV7-3
J: TRBJ1-6
size: -
CDR3: ASSLGPLASPLH

V: TRBV11-2
J: TRBJ2-1
size: -
CDR3: ASSAGPGNEQF

V: TRBV21-1
J: TRBJ2-2
size: -
CDR3: ASSSTGELF

V: TRBV5-1
J: TRBJ2-1
size: few
CDR3: ASSLALGGGAGDEQF